These 18 T cell receptor beta chains came from one sample sequenced in a study of T cell changes during pregnancy in multiple sclerosis. Method: immunoSEQ multiplex PCR; TCRdb's copy keeps in-frame clones and lacks some. The profile shows just under 100,000 clones, over 85% of them singletons. Sample: peripheral blood, taken after pregnancy. These receptors came from a female donor with multiple sclerosis, enrolled in a pregnancy study.

This chain joins TRBV27 and TRBJ2-3, with D possibly TRBD1 on 6 matching bases. This CDR3 contains 16 residues. Germline V gene sequence: CDR1 MNHEY, CDR2 SMNVEV (reference sequence). V gave up 1 base and J gave up 0 bases, with 11 bases separating them. The CDR3 sequence: CASSLYDRFSTDTQYF. CDR3 sequence (DNA): TGTGCCAGCAGTTTATATGACAGGTTTAGCACAGATACGCAGTATTTT.

The J gene is TRBJ1-2, the V gene TRBV5-8, with 10 bases identical to TRBD1. CDR3 length: 15 residues. Germline trimming cut 4 bases from V and 4 bases from J; bases unmatched to any gene: 7. Germline-derived CDR1 and CDR2 are SGHTS and YDEGEE. Here the CDR3 reads CASSPTGGASYGYTF. The CDR3 DNA is TGTGCCAGCAGCCCGACAGGGGGCGCCTCCTATGGCTACACCTTC.

The V call is TRBV5-1, the J call TRBJ2-1, with 8 bases that match TRBD1. The CDR3 runs to 14 residues. The J segment lost 6 bases and the V segment lost 2 bases, leaving 4 bases of the junction unmatched. In germline, CDR1 is SGHRS, CDR2 YFSETQ. In DNA, the CDR3 is TGCGCCAGCAGCTTCACAGGGGGACGCAATGAGCAGTTCTTC. Amino acid sequence: CASSFTGGRNEQFF. The whole variable domain, filled in from reference TRBV5-1 and TRBJ2-1, reads KAGVTQTPRYLIKTRGQQVTLSCSPISGHRSVSWYQQTPGQGLQFLFEYFSETQRNKGNFPGRFSGRQFSNSRSEMNVSTLELGDSALYLCASSFTGGRNEQFFGPGTRLTVL.

This clone came up once. The chain has TRBV27 and TRBJ1-3; D not resolved. CDR1 is MNHEY, CDR2 SMNVEV, per germline (reference sequence). This CDR3 has 15 amino acids. Trimming pared 5 bases from V and 4 bases from J, leaving 15 bases between. The CDR3 spells CASSPISGSGNTIYF. CDR3 DNA: TGTGCCAGCAGTCCCATCAGCGGGTCGGGAAACACCATATATTTT.

This clone was recorded once. J is TRBJ2-2 and V is TRBV19; D gene unclear. CDR3 size: 14 residues. Trimming stripped 8 bases from V and 2 bases from J, with 12 bases between. From germline, CDR1 is LNHDA and CDR2 SQIVND (reference sequence). The CDR3 loop is CASLPYPNTGELFF. In nucleotides, the CDR3 is TGTGCCAGTCTTCCCTACCCAAACACCGGGGAGCTGTTTTTT.

The chain is built from TRBV5-1 and TRBJ2-2, with 14 positions matching TRBD2. Trimming at V came to 4 bases and at J to 3 bases, leaving 5 bases not matched to a gene. The germline gives CDR1 SGHRS, CDR2 YFSETQ. The CDR3 is 17 residues long. CDR3 DNA sequence: TGCGCCAGCAGCGCTGGGACTAGCGGGAGTCACACCGGGGAGCTGTTTTTT. This encodes CASSAGTSGSHTGELFF.

V is TRBV4-1 and J is TRBJ2-6; TRBD1 matches at 10 bases. Germline V gives CDR1 MGHRA, CDR2 YSYEKL. The CDR3 extends over 18 amino acids. Trimming took 4 bases from V and 2 from J; bases not matched to a gene: 8. The CDR3 bases are TGCGCCAGCAGCCGGCCGGGACAGGGGTTAACTGGGGCCAACGTCCTGACTTTC. As protein: CASSRPGQGLTGANVLTF.

The genes are TRBV4-3 and TRBJ1-2; 7 nucleotides match TRBD1. Trimming cost V 3 bases and J 4 bases; bases outside gene matches: 11. The CDR3 spans 16 residues. Germline lookup yields CDR1 LGHNA and CDR2 YSLEER. CDR3: CASSQYGTDQIYGYTF. In DNA form, the CDR3 reads TGCGCCAGCAGCCAGTATGGGACAGATCAGATCTATGGCTACACCTTC.

With respect to this clone: Other DNA sequences in the sample encode the same CDR3. The J gene is TRBJ2-7, the V gene TRBV27; perhaps TRBD2 as D (5 bases). This CDR3 spans 13 amino acids. In germline, CDR1 is MNHEY, CDR2 SMNVEV (reference sequence). V lost 3 bases, J lost 1 base, and 7 bases lay in between. The CDR3 reads CASSLTGSYEQYF. The DNA of the CDR3 is TGTGCCAGCAGTTTGACGGGGTCCTACGAGCAGTACTTC.

The chain uses TRBV6-6 and TRBJ1-3; D uncertain. V lost 1 base and J lost 0, with 7 bases in between. Germline V gene lookup returns CDR1 MNHNY and CDR2 SVGAGI (reference sequence). The CDR3 spans 15 residues. The CDR3 region is CASSYLSSSGNTIYF. The DNA of the CDR3 is TGTGCCAGCAGTTACTTGAGTAGCTCTGGAAACACCATATATTTT.

This chain connects TRBV4-1 to TRBJ2-5, with 7 positions matching TRBD1. Germline assignment: CDR1 MGHRA and CDR2 YSYEKL. The CDR3 length is 14 residues. The V segment lost 4 bases and the J segment 5 bases; nucleotides outside the gene matches: 7. The CDR3 spells CASSLGQARETQYF. The CDR3 coding sequence is TGCGCCAGCAGCCTCGGACAGGCCCGGGAGACCCAGTACTTC.

This chain links TRBV30 with TRBJ1-3; D unresolved. Per the germline V gene, CDR1 is GTSNPN and CDR2 is SVGIG (reference sequence). The CDR3 runs 15 residues. Trimming took off 4 bases at V and 0 bases at J, with 13 bases between the two ends. CDR3 bases: TGTGCCTGGATCCCCCAGAGGATCTCTGGAAACACCATATATTTT. The encoded protein is CAWIPQRISGNTIYF.

This chain uses TRBV27 with TRBJ2-7; a weak D match, TRBD1 (5 bases). V lost 5 bases, J lost 7 bases, and 12 bases lay in between. Germline V gene sequence: CDR1 MNHEY, CDR2 SMNVEV (reference sequence). The CDR3 contains 12 residues. The CDR3 bases are TGTGCCAGCAGTCTTCCAGGGTTAGAGCAGTACTTC. Amino acids: CASSLPGLEQYF.

V and J are TRBV11-2 and TRBJ2-4; tentatively, D is TRBD1 (5 bases). The V end was cut by 5 bases, the J end by 6 bases, with 11 bases between. The CDR3 totals 13 residues. Germline CDR1 and CDR2: SGHAT and FQNNGV. CDR3 sequence reads: CASSGTGSNIQYF. CDR3 DNA sequence: TGTGCCAGCAGCGGAACAGGATCAAACATTCAGTACTTC.

V usage is TRBV30 and J usage is TRBJ2-4, with 14 bases that match TRBD2. Germline V gene sequence: CDR1 GTSNPN, CDR2 SVGIG (reference sequence). The CDR3 has 17 amino acids. V lost 4 bases to trimming and J lost 7 bases; unmatched junction nucleotides: 12. The CDR3 region has the DNA TGTGCCTGGACTCTTCGTGGGGGGACTAGCGGGAGTAACATTCAGTACTTC. Translated: CAWTLRGGTSGSNIQYF. Complete variable domain (other parts from reference TRBV30 and TRBJ2-4): SQTIHQWPATLVQPVGSPLSLECTVEGTSNPNLYWYRQAAGRGLQLLFYSVGIGQISSEVPQNLSASRPQDRQFILSSKKLLLSDSGFYLCAWTLRGGTSGSNIQYFGAGTRLSVL.

In its sample, this clone was seen once. Other nucleotide sequences from this sample produce the same CDR3. The chain links TRBV5-4 to TRBJ2-5; D may be TRBD2 (6 bases). From germline, CDR1 is SGHNT and CDR2 YYREEE (reference sequence). The CDR3 has 14 amino acids. The V end lost 4 bases, the J end lost 1 base, and 11 bases lay between the germline ends. Here the CDR3 reads CASSPGLPQETQYF. DNA for the CDR3: TGTGCCAGCAGCCCGGGACTCCCCCAAGAGACCCAGTACTTC.

The V gene is TRBV4-3, the J gene TRBJ1-1; TRBD1 aligns across 9 bases. Trimming cost V 8 bases and J 5 bases; bases outside gene matches: 12. The germline CDR1 and CDR2 sequences are LGHNA and YSLEER. This CDR3 comprises 15 residues. This chain's CDR3 is CASSHPGQGLTEAFF. The CDR3 DNA reads TGCGCCAGCTCCCACCCCGGACAGGGGCTTACTGAAGCTTTCTTT.

V usage is TRBV7-8 and J usage is TRBJ1-1; TRBD1 aligns across 11 bases. CDR1 is SGHVS and CDR2 is FQNEAQ in the germline V gene. Losses at the gene ends were 4 bases for V and 0 bases for J; bases not matched to a gene: 4. This CDR3 spans 16 amino acids. The CDR3 reads CASSSRTGGMNTEAFF. The CDR3 DNA reads TGTGCCAGCAGCTCCCGGACAGGGGGCATGAACACTGAAGCTTTCTTT.